This passage covers 32 T cell receptor beta chains from one sample sequenced in a study of T cells after yellow fever vaccination. TCRdb fed the 5' RACE reads into MiXCR, producing one record per CDR3 protein. The table includes roughly 520,000 distinct CDR3 sequences, 21% detected once. Sequenced material: PBMCs, taken roughly 20 days after the first yellow fever vaccination. The receptors here all came from a man younger than 30 who received the YFV17D yellow fever vaccine.

The V call is TRBV24-1, the J call TRBJ2-1, with D unresolved. Trimming cost V 5 bases and J 0 bases, with 16 bases left between them. CDR3 size: 17 residues. Per the germline V gene, CDR1 is KGHDR and CDR2 is SFDVKD. CDR3 residues: CATSGHEAWGSYNEQFF. CDR3 sequence (DNA): TGTGCCACCAGTGGTCATGAAGCCTGGGGCTCCTACAATGAGCAGTTCTTC.

This clonotype has only a few counts. The V and J genes are TRBV7-2 and TRBJ1-4, with D perhaps TRBD1 (5 bases). The CDR3 is made up of 17 amino acids. V lost 5 bases, J lost 10 bases, and 26 bases lay in between. Germline V gene lookup returns CDR1 SGHTA and CDR2 FQGNSA. The CDR3 sequence: CASSPEFPGPNVGKLFF. CDR3 DNA: TGTGCCAGCAGCCCCGAATTCCCGGGACCCAACGTTGGAAAACTGTTTTTT.

This chain links TRBV5-1 with TRBJ1-1; TRBD1 agrees at 11 bases. J gave up 4 bases and V 4 bases, and 6 bases lay outside the gene matches. Germline V gives CDR1 SGHRS, CDR2 YFSETQ. CDR3 length: 15 amino acids. CDR3 residues: CASSPGQGASTEAFF. CDR3 in DNA: TGCGCCAGCAGCCCCGGACAGGGGGCGAGCACTGAAGCTTTCTTT.

This clonotype came up a few times. This chain joins TRBV20-1 and TRBJ2-2; D gene unclear. This CDR3 spans 13 amino acids. Trimming shortened V by 3 bases and J by 4 bases, and 9 bases separated the two germline ends. Germline V gene lookup returns CDR1 DFQATT and CDR2 SNEGSKA (reference sequence). The chain's CDR3 is CSASSDRTGELFF. In DNA form, the CDR3 reads TGCAGTGCTAGTTCGGACCGCACCGGGGAGCTGTTTTTT.

This clonotype has only a few counts. The chain combines TRBV20-1 with TRBJ1-4; D uncertain. The CDR3 runs 16 residues. Trimming shortened V by 0 bases and J by 1 base, and 12 bases separated the two germline ends. Germline-derived CDR1 and CDR2 are DFQATT and SNEGSKA (reference sequence). The CDR3 protein is CSARDTRQGTNEKLFF. The DNA of the CDR3 is TGCAGTGCTAGAGATACCAGGCAAGGAACTAATGAAAAACTGTTTTTT.

This clonotype was detected only a few times. This sequence joins TRBV5-1 and TRBJ2-4; no definite D call. The CDR3 covers 14 residues. CDR1 SGHRS and CDR2 YFSETQ come from the germline V gene. V dropped 3 bases and J dropped 0 bases, with 7 bases sitting between them. CDR3 DNA: TGCGCCAGCAGCTCCGACATAGCCAAAAACATTCAGTACTTC. The encoded protein is CASSSDIAKNIQYF.

Many counts were recorded for this clonotype. The chain uses TRBV27 and TRBJ2-1, with TRBD1 matching over 7 bases. The germline V gene encodes CDR1 MNHEY and CDR2 SMNVEV (reference sequence). The CDR3 is 13 amino acids. The V gene end was trimmed by 5 bases and the J gene end by 6 bases; junction bases not matched to a gene: 4. CDR3 region: CASSPRTGNEQFF. Written as DNA, the CDR3 is TGTGCCAGCAGTCCGCGGACAGGCAATGAGCAGTTCTTC.

The chain couples TRBV5-1 to TRBJ1-1, with 10 bases that match TRBD1. Germline CDR1 is SGHRS and CDR2 is YFSETQ. This CDR3 region has 15 residues. V lost 3 bases to trimming and J lost 5 bases; unmatched junction nucleotides: 7. The CDR3 loop reads CASSSQTGGWTEAFF. Written as DNA, the CDR3 is TGCGCCAGCAGCTCCCAGACAGGGGGCTGGACTGAAGCTTTCTTT.

V is TRBV2 and J is TRBJ2-3; possibly TRBD2 for D (5 bases). With 6 bases removed from V and 0 bases from J, the gap between germline ends came to 7 bases. This CDR3 is 13 amino acids long. CDR1 is SNHLY and CDR2 is FYNNEI in the germline V gene. CDR3: CASREGSTDTQYF. DNA of the CDR3: TGTGCCAGCAGAGAGGGTAGCACAGATACGCAGTATTTT.

This chain uses TRBV5-1 with TRBJ2-2, with D uncertain. Per germline, CDR1 SGHRS and CDR2 YFSETQ. The V gene lost 0 bases and the J gene lost 4 bases, with 7 bases spanning the gap. The CDR3 length is 14 residues. Here the CDR3 reads CASSLDTPTGELFF. CDR3 bases: TGCGCCAGCAGCTTGGACACCCCCACCGGGGAGCTGTTTTTT.

The gene calls are TRBV5-1 and TRBJ1-2; the D gene is possibly TRBD1 (5 bases). Deletions cut 2 bases from V and 6 bases from J, with 8 bases between. The CDR3 extends over 12 amino acids. The germline V gene has CDR1 SGHRS and CDR2 YFSETQ. The CDR3: CASSLQEDGYTF. The CDR3 coding sequence is TGCGCCAGCAGCTTACAGGAGGATGGCTACACCTTC. Full variable domain (rest looked up from reference TRBV5-1 and TRBJ1-2): KAGVTQTPRYLIKTRGQQVTLSCSPISGHRSVSWYQQTPGQGLQFLFEYFSETQRNKGNFPGRFSGRQFSNSRSEMNVSTLELGDSALYLCASSLQEDGYTFGSGTRLTVV.

The chain carries TRBV4-1 and TRBJ1-4; 7 nucleotides line up with TRBD1. Germline V gene data show CDR1 as MGHRA and CDR2 as YSYEKL. V shed 3 bases and J 7 bases; nucleotides not matched to a gene: 5. The length of the CDR3 is 14 residues. In DNA, the CDR3 is TGCGCCAGCAGCCAGGGACAGAGCACTGAAAAACTGTTTTTT. Protein sequence: CASSQGQSTEKLFF.

This clonotype occurred a few times. DNA for the CDR3: TGCGCCAGCAGCCAAGACATGGACGGGGGGCTTTCTGGCTACACCTTC. Its translation is CASSQDMDGGLSGYTF. This chain joins TRBV4-1 and TRBJ1-2; weak D call: TRBD1 (6 bases). The CDR3 loop spans 16 amino acids. V was pared by 0 bases and J by 7 bases, with 18 bases between. From germline, CDR1 is MGHRA and CDR2 YSYEKL.

The rearrangement joins TRBV6-5 to TRBJ2-1; 14 bases fit TRBD2. This CDR3 is built from 17 residues. V was clipped by 0 bases and J by 9 bases; unmatched bases: 7. CDR1 is MNHEY, CDR2 SVGAGI, per germline. The CDR3 reads CASSYSGTSGGGVEQFF. Here the CDR3 DNA reads TGTGCCAGCAGTTACTCCGGGACTAGCGGGGGTGGTGTTGAGCAGTTCTTC.

This clonotype was seen only a few times. This sequence joins TRBV21-1 and TRBJ1-2; the tabulated D call, TRBD1, remains unverified against the DNA. TRBV21-1 is annotated as a pseudogene. The CDR3 covers 13 residues. Written as DNA, the CDR3 is TGTGCCAGCAGCCGCCCCGATAACTATGGCTACACCTTC. Its translation is CASSRPDNYGYTF.

In its sample, this clonotype was seen once. The chain combines TRBV5-5 with TRBJ1-1; D unclear. V lost 4 bases and J 1 base, leaving 14 bases between the germline ends. Germline loops: CDR1 SGHKS, CDR2 YYEKEE (reference sequence). The CDR3 sequence is 15 residues long. CDR3 protein: CASSLIPVRNTEAFF. The DNA for the CDR3 is TGTGCCAGCAGCCTGATCCCTGTGAGGAACACTGAAGCTTTCTTT. Based on the CDR3 plus reference TRBV5-5 and TRBJ1-1, the full variable domain is DAGVTQSPTHLIKTRGQQVTLRCSPISGHKSVSWYQQVLGQGPQFIFQYYEKEERGRGNFPDRFSARQFPNYSSELNVNALLLGDSALYLCASSLIPVRNTEAFFGQGTRLTVV.

The chain links TRBV5-1 to TRBJ2-5, with D possibly TRBD1 on 5 matching bases. V was trimmed by 4 bases and J by 6 bases, leaving 10 bases between them. The CDR3 contains 12 residues. Germline V gene lookup returns CDR1 SGHRS and CDR2 YFSETQ. The CDR3 region is CASSLGVQTQYF. The DNA for the CDR3 is TGCGCCAGCAGCCTAGGGGTTCAGACCCAGTACTTC.

V usage is TRBV6-5 and J usage is TRBJ2-7; no clear D. CDR1 and CDR2 (germline): MNHEY, SVGAGI. The CDR3 totals 12 residues. V was pared by 7 bases and J by 2 bases, with 9 bases between. CDR3 coding DNA: TGTGCCAGCAAACCGATGCCCTACGAGCAGTACGTC. Its protein is CASKPMPYEQYV.

V is TRBV3-1 and J is TRBJ1-1, with 12 bases lining up with TRBD1. V gave up 1 base and J gave up 14 bases; unmatched junction bases: 8. The germline gives CDR1 LGHDT, CDR2 YNNKEL (reference sequence). The CDR3 is made up of 14 amino acids. The CDR3 coding sequence is TGTGCCAGCAGCCAAGCAAGGGACAGGGGGCTGGTGTTCTTT. Its protein product is CASSQARDRGLVFF.

This sequence joins TRBV12-5 and TRBJ2-1, with a possible D match to TRBD1 (6 bases). The V and J ends lost 3 bases and 5 bases respectively, with 14 bases between them. This CDR3 spans 15 amino acids. Germline CDR1 reads LGHNT; CDR2 reads FRNRAP. CDR3 region: CASGFKGEPHNEQFF. CDR3 sequence (DNA): TGTGCTAGTGGTTTCAAGGGGGAGCCTCACAATGAGCAGTTCTTC.

This clonotype was observed many times. The rearrangement joins TRBV5-1 to TRBJ2-7, with 7 bases identical to TRBD2. Trimming cost V 5 bases and J 5 bases; bases outside gene matches: 7. The CDR3 runs to 13 residues. The V gene's germline CDR1 is SGHRS and CDR2 YFSETQ. CDR3: CASSTERGDEQYF. The CDR3 DNA sequence: TGCGCCAGCAGTACCGAGCGGGGAGACGAGCAGTACTTC.

This clonotype was recorded a few times. The J gene is TRBJ2-6, the V gene TRBV7-3; maybe TRBD1 (5 bases). V gave up 5 bases and J gave up 2 bases, with 10 bases separating them. The CDR3 consists of 15 residues. The germline CDR1 and CDR2 sequences are SGHTA and FQGTGA. The CDR3 region has the DNA TGTGCCAGCAGCCCAGGGTCCCCTGGGGCCAACGTCCTGACTTTC. It translates to CASSPGSPGANVLTF.

This clonotype was counted only a few times. The chain combines TRBV5-1 with TRBJ2-5; TRBD2 aligns across 10 bases. V was clipped by 1 base and J by 1 base; unmatched bases: 4. In germline, CDR1 is SGHRS, CDR2 YFSETQ. The CDR3 has 16 amino acids. CDR3 in amino acids: CASSLRASGGQETQYF. CDR3 nucleotides: TGCGCCAGCAGCTTGAGGGCTAGCGGGGGCCAAGAGACCCAGTACTTC.

This clonotype has ten or more counts. V usage is TRBV20-1 and J usage is TRBJ2-1; TRBD2 matches 14 bases. Looked up from germline, CDR1 is DFQATT and CDR2 is SNEGSKA (reference sequence). V lost 5 bases to trimming and J lost 8 bases; unmatched junction nucleotides: 5. This CDR3 comprises 14 residues. CDR3 in amino acids: CSAETSGGVYEQFF. The CDR3 nucleotides are TGCAGTGCTGAGACTAGCGGGGGGGTCTATGAGCAGTTCTTC.

This clonotype was seen just once. This chain uses TRBV20-1 with TRBJ1-2, with 7 nucleotides matching TRBD1. V lost 3 bases and J lost 8; bases outside the gene matches: 6. This CDR3 has 12 residues. Germline assignment: CDR1 DFQATT and CDR2 SNEGSKA (reference sequence). The CDR3 nucleotides are TGCAGTGCTAGCCTGACAGGGAGCGGCTACACCTTC. Amino acid sequence: CSASLTGSGYTF.

This clonotype turned up a few times. The chain couples TRBV12-3 or TRBV12-4 to TRBJ1-1; D gene unclear. V lost 4 bases, J lost 2 bases, and 8 bases lay in between. The CDR3 totals 13 residues. CDR3 nucleotides: TGTGCCAGCAGTTCGTATTCAAACACTGAAGCTTTCTTT. Its protein is CASSSYSNTEAFF.

The chain combines TRBV3-1 with TRBJ2-5, with TRBD2 matching 10 bases. CDR1 LGHDT and CDR2 YNNKEL come from the germline V gene (reference sequence). The CDR3 is made up of 18 amino acids. V shed 4 bases and J 2 bases; nucleotides not matched to a gene: 13. CDR3 amino acids: CASSPSLAGGIIQETQYF. DNA for the CDR3: TGTGCCAGCAGCCCATCCTTAGCGGGGGGAATTATACAAGAGACCCAGTACTTC.

The chain employs TRBV25-1 and TRBJ1-4; unclear D gene. CDR3 length equals 15 residues. From germline, CDR1 is MGHDK and CDR2 SYGVNS. Trimming stripped 1 base from V and 5 bases from J, with 11 bases between. CDR3 region: CASSESGRNNEKLFF. The CDR3 region has the DNA TGTGCCAGCAGTGAATCGGGGAGGAACAATGAAAAACTGTTTTTT. The variable domain in full, completed from reference TRBV25-1 and TRBJ1-4, reads EADIYQTPRYLVIGTGKKITLECSQTMGHDKMYWYQQDPGMELHLIHYSYGVNSTEKGDLSSESTVSRIRTEHFPLTLESARPSHTSQYLCASSESGRNNEKLFFGSGTQLSVL.

This clonotype was observed a handful of times. The V and J genes are TRBV7-2 and TRBJ2-5; 7 bases align to TRBD2. This CDR3 comprises 15 residues. In germline, CDR1 is SGHTA, CDR2 FQGNSA. Trimming took 2 bases from V and 4 from J; bases not matched to a gene: 7. In nucleotides, the CDR3 is TGTGCCAGCAGCTTAAATCTATCGGGGGGAGAGACCCAGTACTTC. This encodes CASSLNLSGGETQYF.

V and J are TRBV4-3 and TRBJ2-2; D is undetermined. Trimming took 0 bases from V and 0 from J, leaving 8 bases between them. The CDR3 runs 16 residues. Germline V CDR1 and CDR2: LGHNA, YSLEER. In DNA form, the CDR3 reads TGCGCCAGCAGCCAAGATCAGAGGACGAACACCGGGGAGCTGTTTTTT. Amino acid sequence: CASSQDQRTNTGELFF.

The chain carries TRBV27 and TRBJ1-5; D not resolved. V gave up 2 bases and J gave up 5 bases, with 7 bases separating them. The germline V gene encodes CDR1 MNHEY and CDR2 SMNVEV (reference sequence). CDR3 size: 13 residues. In DNA form, the CDR3 reads TGTGCCAGCAGTTTAAGGAATCATCAGCCCCAGCATTTT. It codes for CASSLRNHQPQHF.

The rearrangement uses TRBV2 and TRBJ2-7; TRBD1 matches 8 bases. J gave up 4 bases and V 3 bases, and 5 bases lay outside the gene matches. CDR1 is SNHLY, CDR2 FYNNEI, per germline. The CDR3 has 14 residues. As DNA, the CDR3 is TGTGCCAGCAGTGACTGGACAGGGAGTTACGAGCAGTACGTC. It codes for CASSDWTGSYEQYV.